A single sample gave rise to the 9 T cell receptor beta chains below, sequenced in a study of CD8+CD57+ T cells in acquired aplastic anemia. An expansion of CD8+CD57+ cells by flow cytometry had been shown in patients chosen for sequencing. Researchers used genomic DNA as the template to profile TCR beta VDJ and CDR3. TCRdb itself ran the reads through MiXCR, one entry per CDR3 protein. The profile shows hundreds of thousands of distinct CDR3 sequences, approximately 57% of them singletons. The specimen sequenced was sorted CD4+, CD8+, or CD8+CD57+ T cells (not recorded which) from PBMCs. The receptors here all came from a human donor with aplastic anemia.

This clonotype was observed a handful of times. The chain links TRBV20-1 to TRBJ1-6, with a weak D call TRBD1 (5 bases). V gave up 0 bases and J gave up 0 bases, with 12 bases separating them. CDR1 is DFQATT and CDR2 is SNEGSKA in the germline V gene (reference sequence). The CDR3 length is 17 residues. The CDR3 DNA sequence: TGCAGTGCTAGAGATCCAGGGAGCGGCTCCTATAATTCACCCCTCCACTTT. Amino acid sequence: CSARDPGSGSYNSPLHF.

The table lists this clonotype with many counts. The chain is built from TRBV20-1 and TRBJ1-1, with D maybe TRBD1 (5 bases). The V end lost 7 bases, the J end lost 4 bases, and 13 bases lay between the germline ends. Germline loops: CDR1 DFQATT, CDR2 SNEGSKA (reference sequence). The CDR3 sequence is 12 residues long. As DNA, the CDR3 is TGCAGTGTCCGCGGACAACGCACTGAAGCTTTCTTT. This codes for CSVRGQRTEAFF.

CDR3 nucleotide sequence: TGCAGCGCTTTAATAGGGAACAATGAGCAGTTCTTC. This encodes CSALIGNNEQFF. The chain carries TRBV29-1 and TRBJ2-1, with D hard to call. Germline V gene lookup returns CDR1 SQVTM and CDR2 ANQGSEA. Trimming took off 7 bases at V and 5 bases at J, with 12 bases between the two ends. The CDR3 spans 12 residues.

DNA of the CDR3: TGTGCCAGCAGCTTTCGAGTCCAGGGTAGCACCGGGGAGCAGTTCTTC. The encoded protein is CASSFRVQGSTGEQFF. The chain recombines TRBV7-4 with TRBJ2-1; tentative D call: TRBD1 (5 bases). The germline CDR1 and CDR2 sequences are SGHVT and SQSDAQ. V lost 3 bases to trimming and J lost 10 bases, with 22 bases between them. The CDR3 is 16 amino acids.

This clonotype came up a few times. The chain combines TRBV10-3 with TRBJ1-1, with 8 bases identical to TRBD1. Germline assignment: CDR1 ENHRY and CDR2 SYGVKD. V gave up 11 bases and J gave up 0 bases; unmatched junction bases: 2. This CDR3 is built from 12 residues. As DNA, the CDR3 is TGTGCCGGACAGGGCATGAACACTGAAGCTTTCTTT. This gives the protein CAGQGMNTEAFF.

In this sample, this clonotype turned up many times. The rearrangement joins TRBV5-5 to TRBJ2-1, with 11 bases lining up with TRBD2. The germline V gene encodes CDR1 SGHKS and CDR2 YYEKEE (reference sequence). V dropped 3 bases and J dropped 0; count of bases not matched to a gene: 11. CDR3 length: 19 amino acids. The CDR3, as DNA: TGTGCCAGCAGCTCCTTGGTGTCTAGCGGGAGGAGCTCCTACAATGAGCAGTTCTTC. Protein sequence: CASSSLVSSGRSSYNEQFF.

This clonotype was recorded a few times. The CDR3 sequence is CSSVPDPGGTQYF. DNA for the CDR3: TGCAGCAGTGTGCCAGACCCGGGAGGGACCCAGTACTTC. This sequence joins TRBV29-1 and TRBJ2-5, with TRBD2 matching 7 bases. CDR1 and CDR2 (germline): SQVTM, ANQGSEA. V shed 8 bases, J shed 7 bases, and the junction held 13 bases outside the gene matches. This CDR3 is built from 13 residues.

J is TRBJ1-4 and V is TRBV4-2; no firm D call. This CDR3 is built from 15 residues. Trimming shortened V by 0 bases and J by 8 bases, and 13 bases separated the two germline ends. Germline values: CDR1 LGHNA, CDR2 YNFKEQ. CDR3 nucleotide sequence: TGTGCCAGCAGCCAAGATTTATTGGTTCAGGAAAAACTGTTTTTT. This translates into CASSQDLLVQEKLFF.

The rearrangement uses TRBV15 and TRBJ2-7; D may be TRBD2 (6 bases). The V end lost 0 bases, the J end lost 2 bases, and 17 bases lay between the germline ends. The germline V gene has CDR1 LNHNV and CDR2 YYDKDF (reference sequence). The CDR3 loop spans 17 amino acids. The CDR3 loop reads CATSRDGGGDPPYEQYF. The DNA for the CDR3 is TGTGCCACCAGCAGAGATGGAGGCGGGGACCCCCCCTACGAGCAGTACTTC.